Following are 29 T cell receptor beta chains from one sample sequenced in a study of blood T cell repertoires in COVID-19. Clones were read by immunoSEQ multiplex PCR, and TCRdb kept only the in-frame ones, dropping some. The sample records over 150,000 clones, 76% being singletons. What was sequenced was peripheral blood. The receptors shown here come from a woman of 80 years or more with acute or convalescent COVID-19.

This clone was seen a few times. The rearrangement uses TRBV19 and TRBJ2-2; D is perhaps TRBD2 (5 bases). CDR1 and CDR2 (germline): LNHDA, SQIVND (reference sequence). V dropped 10 bases and J dropped 5 bases, with 14 bases sitting between them. CDR3 length equals 13 residues. CDR3 protein: CATSRGRTGELFF. CDR3 DNA: TGTGCCACCTCCCGGGGAAGAACCGGGGAGCTGTTTTTT.

The chain joins TRBV3-1 (or the pseudogene TRBV3-2) to TRBJ1-3; a weak D match, TRBD1 (6 bases). The CDR3 is made up of 15 amino acids. Germline V gene data show CDR1 as LGHDT and CDR2 as YNNKEL (reference sequence). V was pared by 5 bases and J by 0 bases, with 11 bases between. CDR3 nucleotide sequence: TGTGCCAGCAGCTCCCGGACAGTCTCTGGAAACACCATATATTTT. Translated: CASSSRTVSGNTIYF.

This chain links TRBV19 with TRBJ1-2, with a tentative D call TRBD1 (6 bases). CDR1 is LNHDA, CDR2 SQIVND, per germline (reference sequence). Deletions cut 3 bases from V and 6 bases from J, with 17 bases between. The length of the CDR3 is 15 residues. CDR3 amino acids: CASSIQTLGHDGYTF. CDR3 sequence (DNA): TGTGCCAGTAGTATCCAGACACTGGGACACGATGGCTACACCTTC.

This sequence joins TRBV7-9 and TRBJ2-1, with D tentatively TRBD1 (5 bases). This CDR3 is 14 amino acids long. Deletions cut 10 bases from V and 2 bases from J, with 15 bases between. Germline V gene sequence: CDR1 SEHNR, CDR2 FQNEAQ (reference sequence). This chain's CDR3 is CAIKGAGPYNEQFF. The CDR3 DNA reads TGTGCCATAAAAGGGGCCGGTCCCTACAATGAGCAGTTCTTC.

This clone was seen a few times. The genes are TRBV4-1 and TRBJ1-1; D perhaps matches TRBD1 (6 bases). Looked up from germline, CDR1 is MGHRA and CDR2 is YSYEKL. The CDR3 is made up of 15 amino acids. Trimming took off 0 bases at V and 5 bases at J, with 13 bases between the two ends. The CDR3 is CASSQDWGRGTEAFF. In DNA form, the CDR3 reads TGCGCCAGCAGCCAAGATTGGGGGCGTGGGACTGAAGCTTTCTTT.

The chain links TRBV9 to TRBJ1-5, with 9 bases lining up with TRBD1. The length of the CDR3 is 15 residues. Germline V gene lookup returns CDR1 SGDLS and CDR2 YYNGEE. V lost 0 bases, J lost 4 bases, and 2 bases stayed unmatched. The CDR3 coding sequence is TGTGCCAGCAGCGTAGGACAGGGGGAAAATCAGCCCCAGCATTTT. As protein: CASSVGQGENQPQHF.

V is TRBV18 and J is TRBJ2-1; 11 bases match TRBD2. Germline CDR1 KGHSH, CDR2 LQKENI. V dropped 3 bases and J dropped 5; count of bases not matched to a gene: 0. The CDR3 length is 14 residues. The CDR3 nucleotides are TGTGCCAGCTCACCTAGCGGGGGGGACAATGAGCAGTTCTTC. Its protein is CASSPSGGDNEQFF. Full variable domain (outside the CDR3, taken from reference TRBV18 and TRBJ2-1): NAGVMQNPRHLVRRRGQEARLRCSPMKGHSHVYWYRQLPEEGLKFMVYLQKENIIDESGMPKERFSAEFPKEGPSILRIQQVVRGDSAAYFCASSPSGGDNEQFFGPGTRLTVL.

The rearrangement joins TRBV12-3 or TRBV12-4 to TRBJ1-5; possible D gene TRBD1, 6 bases. V was cut by 5 bases and J by 9 bases, with 14 bases left in between. The length of the CDR3 is 13 residues. This chain's CDR3 is CASSRQEEWPQHF. Written as DNA, the CDR3 is TGTGCCAGCAGTCGACAGGAGGAATGGCCCCAGCATTTT.

The V gene is TRBV4-2, the J gene TRBJ1-1; a weak D match, TRBD1 (5 bases). The germline V gene has CDR1 LGHNA and CDR2 YNFKEQ. CDR3 length equals 14 residues. The germline V and J ends were trimmed by 1 base and 1 base, with 7 bases remaining between them. The chain's CDR3 is CASSQGGQNTEAFF. In DNA form, the CDR3 reads TGTGCCAGCAGCCAAGGTGGACAGAACACTGAAGCTTTCTTT.

The genes are TRBV30 and TRBJ1-1; a possible D gene is TRBD1 (6 bases). Germline V gene sequence: CDR1 GTSNPN, CDR2 SVGIG (reference sequence). Trimming took off 0 bases at V and 1 base at J, with 21 bases between the two ends. CDR3 length: 18 residues. As DNA, the CDR3 is TGTGCCTGGAGTGTACTAGACGGTGGGGCAGGGGCGAACACTGAAGCTTTCTTT. Amino acids: CAWSVLDGGAGANTEAFF.

The chain carries TRBV20-1 and TRBJ2-1, with TRBD2 matching 13 bases. V trimming: 3 bases; J trimming: 2 bases; junction bases outside the gene matches: 10. Germline lookup yields CDR1 DFQATT and CDR2 SNEGSKA (reference sequence). The CDR3 length is 18 residues. The CDR3 DNA sequence: TGCAGTGCTAGTCCAACTAGCGGGGGGGTCAGGGCCTACAATGAGCAGTTCTTC. It yields the protein CSASPTSGGVRAYNEQFF.

The rearrangement links TRBV9 to TRBJ2-1; D is undetermined. The CDR3 length is 16 residues. Trimming took 2 bases from V and 5 from J, leaving 17 bases between them. Per germline, CDR1 SGDLS and CDR2 YYNGEE. This chain's CDR3 is CASSVGAARTHNEQFF. The CDR3 nucleotides are TGTGCCAGCAGCGTCGGTGCGGCGAGAACACACAATGAGCAGTTCTTC.

The gene calls are TRBV6-5 and TRBJ1-6; 7 nucleotides line up with TRBD1. The CDR3 runs to 14 residues. V lost 8 bases, J lost 4 bases, and 5 bases stayed unmatched. CDR1 MNHEY and CDR2 SVGAGI come from the germline V gene. In nucleotides, the CDR3 is TGTGCCAGCTCGGGGGACAGTTATAATTCACCCCTCCACTTT. Encoded protein: CASSGDSYNSPLHF.

This clone was seen just once. The J gene is TRBJ2-2, the V gene TRBV14; TRBD1 matches at 7 bases. Germline lookup yields CDR1 SGHDN and CDR2 FVKESK. CDR3 size: 17 residues. The V gene end was trimmed by 1 base and the J gene end by 4 bases; junction bases not matched to a gene: 9. The CDR3 nucleotides are TGTGCCAGCAGCCAAGGTCACAGGGGTTGGATCACCGGGGAGCTGTTTTTT. Its translation: CASSQGHRGWITGELFF. Filled out from reference TRBV14 and TRBJ2-2, the complete variable domain reads EAGVTQFPSHSVIEKGQTVTLRCDPISGHDNLYWYRRVMGKEIKFLLHFVKESKQDESGMPNNRFLAERTGGTYSTLKVQPAELEDSGVYFCASSQGHRGWITGELFFGEGSRLTVL.

V is TRBV6-6 and J is TRBJ2-1, with TRBD1 identical over 7 bases. V lost 7 bases to trimming and J lost 10 bases; unmatched junction nucleotides: 16. There are 15 residues in the CDR3. Germline loops: CDR1 MNHNY, CDR2 SVGAGI (reference sequence). The CDR3 DNA reads TGTGCCAGCAACAGACCTTGGGACAGCCCCCGAGAGCAGTTCTTC. Translating it yields CASNRPWDSPREQFF.

The chain employs TRBV30 and TRBJ2-1; the D gene is possibly TRBD1 (6 bases). V gave up 5 bases and J gave up 8 bases, with 10 bases separating them. Per the germline V gene, CDR1 is GTSNPN and CDR2 is SVGIG (reference sequence). The CDR3 contains 11 residues. Here the CDR3 reads CAWWTVHEQFF. For the CDR3, the DNA is TGTGCCTGGTGGACAGTCCATGAGCAGTTCTTC.

The chain couples TRBV18 to TRBJ1-1; 7 bases are a match to TRBD1. V trimming: 5 bases; J trimming: 1 base; junction bases outside the gene matches: 4. The CDR3 is 14 amino acids. Looked up from germline, CDR1 is KGHSH and CDR2 is LQKENI. As DNA, the CDR3 is TGTGCCAGCTCAGAGGGACAGCAGAACACTGAAGCTTTCTTT. Translation: CASSEGQQNTEAFF.

The CDR3 spells CASSPATKQDSYTF. CDR3 nucleotides: TGTGCCAGCAGCCCCGCGACAAAACAGGACAGCTACACCTTC. The chain is built from TRBV7-3 and TRBJ1-2; D is perhaps TRBD1 (5 bases). Trimming removed 5 bases from V and 9 bases from J, with 19 bases in between. The CDR3 covers 14 residues. Looked up from germline, CDR1 is SGHTA and CDR2 is FQGTGA.

A few counts support this clone. This chain connects TRBV6-5 to TRBJ1-5; D is undetermined. V was clipped by 6 bases and J by 5 bases, with 5 bases between them. The CDR3 is 11 residues long. Germline V gives CDR1 MNHEY, CDR2 SVGAGI. CDR3 region: CASRRDQPQHF. DNA for the CDR3: TGTGCCAGCAGGCGGGATCAGCCCCAGCATTTT.

This chain links TRBV9 with TRBJ2-1; possible D gene TRBD1, 5 bases. This CDR3 region has 16 residues. V was shortened by 1 base and J by 8 bases, with 19 bases between the two germline ends. Looked up from germline, CDR1 is SGDLS and CDR2 is YYNGEE. The CDR3 region is CASSVTRTNNGDEQFF. The CDR3 bases are TGTGCCAGCAGCGTAACAAGGACAAATAATGGGGATGAGCAGTTCTTC.

V is TRBV15 and J is TRBJ2-7; tentative D call: TRBD2 (6 bases). Germline lookup yields CDR1 LNHNV and CDR2 YYDKDF (reference sequence). V was pared by 0 bases and J by 3 bases, with 9 bases between. The CDR3 runs to 14 residues. The CDR3 protein is CATSRDRGIYEQYF. The CDR3 DNA is TGTGCCACCAGCAGAGACCGGGGGATCTACGAGCAGTACTTC.

This chain links TRBV3-1 (or the pseudogene TRBV3-2) with TRBJ1-6; D gene ambiguous. CDR3 length: 15 residues. Germline V CDR1 and CDR2: LGHDT, YNNKEL (reference sequence). V lost 4 bases and J lost 7, with 14 bases in between. This chain's CDR3 is CASSRRFELNSPLHF. The CDR3 coding sequence is TGTGCCAGCAGCCGGCGATTCGAACTAAATTCACCCCTCCACTTT.

V is TRBV29-1 and J is TRBJ1-1; D remains ambiguous. The germline gives CDR1 SQVTM, CDR2 ANQGSEA. Deletions cut 4 bases from V and 2 bases from J, with 5 bases between. CDR3 length: 11 residues. The DNA for the CDR3 is TGCAGCGTTGGGGCCAACACTGAAGCTTTCTTT. It is translated as CSVGANTEAFF.

The chain carries TRBV30 and TRBJ1-2; no reliable D call. The CDR3 covers 11 residues. Trimming took off 8 bases at V and 4 bases at J, with 11 bases between the two ends. CDR1 and CDR2 from the germline V gene are GTSNPN and SVGIG (reference sequence). The CDR3 loop is CAQVTFYGYTF. CDR3 bases: TGTGCCCAGGTCACTTTCTATGGCTACACCTTC.

The chain couples TRBV6-5 to TRBJ1-2, with 9 nucleotides matching TRBD1. Germline loops: CDR1 MNHEY, CDR2 SVGAGI. The CDR3 consists of 15 residues. V was clipped by 6 bases and J by 1 base; unmatched bases: 6. CDR3: CASRTTTGGNYGYTF. In DNA form, the CDR3 reads TGTGCCAGCAGGACAACGACAGGGGGTAACTATGGCTACACCTTC.

The chain employs TRBV19 and TRBJ2-4; D is perhaps TRBD2 (6 bases). Trimming left V 0 bases short and J 0 bases short, with 24 bases between. The CDR3 has 21 residues. Germline V gene data show CDR1 as LNHDA and CDR2 as SQIVND (reference sequence). CDR3 protein: CASSIDFPGWGEREAKNIQYF. The CDR3 DNA follows: TGTGCCAGTAGTATAGACTTCCCTGGGTGGGGGGAGCGAGAAGCCAAAAACATTCAGTACTTC. Based on the CDR3 plus reference TRBV19 and TRBJ2-4, the full variable domain is DGGITQSPKYLFRKEGQNVTLSCEQNLNHDAMYWYRQDPGQGLRLIYYSQIVNDFQKGDIAEGYSVSREKKESFPLTVTSAQKNPTAFYLCASSIDFPGWGEREAKNIQYFGAGTRLSVL.

The table lists this clone with a few counts. This chain joins TRBV2 and TRBJ2-3, with a weak D call TRBD2 (6 bases). Germline values: CDR1 SNHLY, CDR2 FYNNEI. The CDR3 length is 17 residues. V lost 3 bases to trimming and J lost 0 bases, with 16 bases between them. The CDR3 protein is CASSERGMATSTDTQYF. CDR3 DNA: TGTGCCAGCAGTGAGCGGGGAATGGCCACTAGCACAGATACGCAGTATTTT.

V gene TRBV7-2 combines with J gene TRBJ1-6, with TRBD1 matching 9 bases. Trimming cost V 4 bases and J 9 bases; bases outside gene matches: 7. Germline CDR1 reads SGHTA; CDR2 reads FQGNSA. The CDR3 is 15 residues long. The CDR3 spells CASSSGQGTGSPLHF. The CDR3 region has the DNA TGTGCCAGCAGCTCGGGACAGGGTACGGGTTCACCCCTCCACTTT.

CDR3: CASSLFAGAGYTF. CDR3 DNA sequence: TGTGCCAGCAGTTTATTTGCAGGGGCTGGCTACACCTTC. The chain employs TRBV27 and TRBJ1-2, with D possibly TRBD1 on 6 matching bases. The CDR3 contains 13 residues. The V and J ends lost 1 base and 7 bases respectively, with 10 bases between them. Germline CDR1 is MNHEY and CDR2 is SMNVEV (reference sequence).